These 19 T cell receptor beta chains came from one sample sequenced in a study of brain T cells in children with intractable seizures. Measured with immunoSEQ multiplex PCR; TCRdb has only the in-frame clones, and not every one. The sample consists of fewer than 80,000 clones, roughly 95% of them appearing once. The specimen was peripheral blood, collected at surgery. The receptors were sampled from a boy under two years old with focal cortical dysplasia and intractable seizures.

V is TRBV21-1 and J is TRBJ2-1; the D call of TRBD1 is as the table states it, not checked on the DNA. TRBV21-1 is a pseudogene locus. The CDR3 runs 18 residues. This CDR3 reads CASSKVTSGTPLRNEQFF. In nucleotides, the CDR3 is TGTGCCAGCAGCAAAGTTACGTCCGGGACACCTTTGCGGAATGAGCAGTTCTTC.

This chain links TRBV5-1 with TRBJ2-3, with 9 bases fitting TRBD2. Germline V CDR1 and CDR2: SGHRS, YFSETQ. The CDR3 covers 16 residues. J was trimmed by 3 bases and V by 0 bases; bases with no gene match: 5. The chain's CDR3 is CASSLVAGGPTDTQYF. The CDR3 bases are TGCGCCAGCAGCTTGGTGGCGGGGGGGCCGACAGATACGCAGTATTTT. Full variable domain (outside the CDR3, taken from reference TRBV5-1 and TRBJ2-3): KAGVTQTPRYLIKTRGQQVTLSCSPISGHRSVSWYQQTPGQGLQFLFEYFSETQRNKGNFPGRFSGRQFSNSRSEMNVSTLELGDSALYLCASSLVAGGPTDTQYFGPGTRLTVL.

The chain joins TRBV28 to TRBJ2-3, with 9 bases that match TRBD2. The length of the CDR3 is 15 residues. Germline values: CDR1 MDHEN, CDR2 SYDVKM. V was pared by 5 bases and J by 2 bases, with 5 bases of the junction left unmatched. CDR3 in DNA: TGTGCCAGCAGTCAAGCGGGAGGATCCACAGATACGCAGTATTTT. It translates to CASSQAGGSTDTQYF.

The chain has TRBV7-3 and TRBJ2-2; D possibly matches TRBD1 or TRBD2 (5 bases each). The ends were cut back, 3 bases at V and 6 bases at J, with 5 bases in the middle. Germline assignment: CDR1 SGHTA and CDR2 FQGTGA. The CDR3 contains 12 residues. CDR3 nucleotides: TGTGCCAGCAGCTTGGGGGCCGGGGAGCTGTTTTTT. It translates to CASSLGAGELFF.

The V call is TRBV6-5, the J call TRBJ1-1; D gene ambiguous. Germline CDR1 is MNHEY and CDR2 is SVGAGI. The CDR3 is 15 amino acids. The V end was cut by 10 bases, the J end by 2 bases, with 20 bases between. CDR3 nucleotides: TGTGCCACCGTAGAAGACACGTTCAGAAACACTGAAGCTTTCTTT. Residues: CATVEDTFRNTEAFF.

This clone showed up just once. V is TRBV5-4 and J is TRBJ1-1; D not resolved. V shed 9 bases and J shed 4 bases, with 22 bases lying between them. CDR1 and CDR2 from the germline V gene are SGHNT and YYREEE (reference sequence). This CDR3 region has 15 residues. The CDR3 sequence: CAIKFRHSDGTEAFF. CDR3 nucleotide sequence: TGTGCCATTAAATTTCGGCACTCGGACGGCACTGAAGCTTTCTTT.

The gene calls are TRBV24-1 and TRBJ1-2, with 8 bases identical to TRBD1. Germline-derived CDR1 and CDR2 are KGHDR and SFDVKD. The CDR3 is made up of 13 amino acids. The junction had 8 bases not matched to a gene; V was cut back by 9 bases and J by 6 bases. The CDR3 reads CATRGAGGHGYTF. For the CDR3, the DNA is TGTGCCACCCGCGGGGCAGGGGGCCATGGCTACACCTTC.

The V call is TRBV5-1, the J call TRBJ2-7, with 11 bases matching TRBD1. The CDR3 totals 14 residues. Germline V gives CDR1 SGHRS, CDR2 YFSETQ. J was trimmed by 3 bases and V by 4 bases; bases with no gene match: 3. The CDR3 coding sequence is TGCGCCAGCAGCCAAGGGACAGGGGGCTACGAGCAGTACTTC. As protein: CASSQGTGGYEQYF.

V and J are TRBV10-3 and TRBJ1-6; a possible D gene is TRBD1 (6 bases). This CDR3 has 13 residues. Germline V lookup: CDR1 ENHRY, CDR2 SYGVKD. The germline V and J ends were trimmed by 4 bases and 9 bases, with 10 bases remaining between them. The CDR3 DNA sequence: TGTGCCATCAGTGGGGCAGGGGCTTCACCCCTCCACTTT. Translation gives CAISGAGASPLHF.

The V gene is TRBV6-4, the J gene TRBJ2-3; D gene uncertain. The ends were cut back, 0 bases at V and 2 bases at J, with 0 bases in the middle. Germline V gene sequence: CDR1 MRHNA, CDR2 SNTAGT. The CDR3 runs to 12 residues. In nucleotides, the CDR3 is TGTGCCAGCAGTGACTCCACAGATACGCAGTATTTT. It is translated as CASSDSTDTQYF.

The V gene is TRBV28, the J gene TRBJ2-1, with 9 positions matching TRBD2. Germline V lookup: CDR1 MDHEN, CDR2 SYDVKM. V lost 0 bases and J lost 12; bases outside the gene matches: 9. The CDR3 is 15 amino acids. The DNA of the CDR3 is TGTGCCAGCAGTTTATGGAGTAGCGGGGGATGGGGGCAGTTCTTC. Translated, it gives CASSLWSSGGWGQFF.

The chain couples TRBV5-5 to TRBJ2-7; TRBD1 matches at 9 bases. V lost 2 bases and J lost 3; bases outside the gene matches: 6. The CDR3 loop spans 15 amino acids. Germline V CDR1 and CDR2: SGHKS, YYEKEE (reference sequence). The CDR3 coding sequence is TGTGCCAGCAGCTTTCTAGGGGACAGGGTCTACGAGCAGTACTTC. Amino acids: CASSFLGDRVYEQYF.

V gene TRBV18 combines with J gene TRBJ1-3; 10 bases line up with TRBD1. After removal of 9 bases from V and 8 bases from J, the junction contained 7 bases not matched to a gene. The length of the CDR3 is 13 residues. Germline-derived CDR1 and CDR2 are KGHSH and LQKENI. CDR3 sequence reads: CASDTGTGDTIYF. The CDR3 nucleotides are TGTGCCAGTGACACCGGGACAGGGGACACCATATATTTT. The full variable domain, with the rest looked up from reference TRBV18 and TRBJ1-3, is NAGVMQNPRHLVRRRGQEARLRCSPMKGHSHVYWYRQLPEEGLKFMVYLQKENIIDESGMPKERFSAEFPKEGPSILRIQQVVRGDSAAYFCASDTGTGDTIYFGEGSWLTVV.

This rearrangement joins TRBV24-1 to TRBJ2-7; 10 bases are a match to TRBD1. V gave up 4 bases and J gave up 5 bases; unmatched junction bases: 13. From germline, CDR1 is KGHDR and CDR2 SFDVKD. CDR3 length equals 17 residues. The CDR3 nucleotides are TGTGCCACCAGTGACCCAACCGATGGGACAGGGGCCCACGAGCAGTACTTC. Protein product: CATSDPTDGTGAHEQYF.

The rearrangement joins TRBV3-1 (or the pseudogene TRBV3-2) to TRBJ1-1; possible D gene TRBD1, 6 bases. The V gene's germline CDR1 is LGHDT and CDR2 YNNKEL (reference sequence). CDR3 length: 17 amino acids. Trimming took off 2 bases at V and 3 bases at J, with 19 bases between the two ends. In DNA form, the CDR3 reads TGTGCCAGCAGCCAAACGAACGGGGGGCTGGTGGACACTGAAGCTTTCTTT. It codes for CASSQTNGGLVDTEAFF.

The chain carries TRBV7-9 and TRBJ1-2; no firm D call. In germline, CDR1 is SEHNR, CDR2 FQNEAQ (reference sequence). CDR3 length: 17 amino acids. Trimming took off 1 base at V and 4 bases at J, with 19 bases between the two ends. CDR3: CASSLVPGRPDLYGYTF. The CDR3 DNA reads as TGTGCCAGCAGCTTAGTCCCTGGACGGCCTGACCTCTATGGCTACACCTTC.

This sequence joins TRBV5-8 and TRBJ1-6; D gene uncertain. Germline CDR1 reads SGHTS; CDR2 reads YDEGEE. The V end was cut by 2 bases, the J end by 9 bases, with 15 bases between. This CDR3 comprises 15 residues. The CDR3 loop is CASSFLRAFGSPLHF. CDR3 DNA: TGTGCCAGCAGCTTTCTCCGGGCGTTCGGTTCACCCCTCCACTTT.

The CDR3 bases are TGTGCCAGCAGCTTAGAATCGCCAGGATATCAGCCCCAGCATTTT. It is translated as CASSLESPGYQPQHF. The chain employs TRBV7-2 and TRBJ1-5; no reliable D call. CDR1 is SGHTA, CDR2 FQGNSA, per germline. This CDR3 contains 15 residues. V was trimmed by 1 base and J by 5 bases, leaving 12 bases between them.

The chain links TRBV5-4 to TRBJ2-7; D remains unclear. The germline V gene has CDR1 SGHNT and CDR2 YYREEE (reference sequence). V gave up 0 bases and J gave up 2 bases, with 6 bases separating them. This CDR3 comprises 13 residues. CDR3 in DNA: TGTGCCAGCAGCTTGGCCTCCACCTACGAGCAGTACTTC. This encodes CASSLASTYEQYF.